This is a list of T cell receptor beta chains from one sample in a study of T cell repertoires in cytomegalovirus infection. Via MiXCR, TCRdb re-called the reads, giving one row per CDR3 protein. The sample lists roughly 500,000 distinct CDR3 sequences, around 10% occurring once. The sequencing sample was made of PBMCs. The receptors were sampled from a human donor in good health (CMV status not recorded). Some clones in this sample may be carry-over from other donors' samples. The CDR3 runs from the conserved cysteine through the conserved F or W. A D gene is named only where the DNA matches it firmly. The size field is filled for only some rows; it gives once, few, many or a size class.

d_gene	v_gene	abundance	j_gene	CDR3aa	CDR3nt
NA	TRBV12-3/TRBV12-4	few	TRBJ1-1	CASSWTARGEAFF	TGTGCCAGCAGTTGGACAGCCCGGGGAGAAGCTTTCTTT
NA	TRBV5-1	few	TRBJ2-1	CASSFARSSYNEQFF	TGCGCCAGCAGCTTCGCTAGGAGTTCCTACAATGAGCAGTTCTTC
NA	TRBV19	NA	TRBJ1-2	CASSTQGAPGYTF	TGTGCCAGTAGTACCCAGGGTGCTCCTGGCTACACCTTC
NA	TRBV18	NA	TRBJ1-1	CASSPPGPQRAEAFF	TGTGCCAGCTCACCACCTGGACCGCAGAGGGCTGAAGCTTTCTTT
NA	TRBV4-2	few	TRBJ2-3	CASSQGHGSETDTQYF	TGTGCCAGCAGCCAAGGGCATGGGAGCGAAACAGATACGCAGTATTTT
TRBD2	TRBV28	many	TRBJ2-3	CASRGGQGTDTQYF	TGTGCCAGCAGGGGAGGGCAAGGCACAGATACGCAGTATTTT
TRBD2	TRBV18	NA	TRBJ2-5	CASSSRGSGGETQYF	TGTGCCAGCTCATCCCGCGGGAGCGGGGGAGAGACCCAGTACTTC
TRBD1	TRBV10-2	NA	TRBJ1-2	CASSGGQGVYGYTF	TGCGCCAGCAGTGGGGGACAGGGGGTGTATGGCTACACCTTC
NA	TRBV20-1	NA	TRBJ1-2	CVSTTGLAGYTF	TGCGTCTCTACTACAGGACTAGCTGGCTACACCTTC
NA	TRBV5-1	NA	TRBJ2-2	CASSLREFFERPGELFF	TGCGCCAGCAGCTTGCGGGAATTCTTCGAGCGGCCCGGGGAGCTGTTTTTT
TRBD1	TRBV5-7	few	TRBJ2-1	CASTPDRVNEQFF	TGTGCCAGCACCCCTGACAGGGTCAATGAGCAGTTCTTC
NA	TRBV7-8	many	TRBJ1-4	CASSLASQTGLPSNEKLFF	TGTGCCAGCAGCTTAGCGTCCCAGACAGGCTTACCGTCTAATGAAAAACTGTTTTTT
NA	TRBV7-3	NA	TRBJ2-1	CASSLTGAGEQFF	TGTGCCAGCAGCCTAACGGGGGCCGGGGAGCAGTTCTTC
NA	TRBV5-4	NA	TRBJ1-5	CASSLPGTRMNQPQHF	TGTGCCAGCAGCTTGCCCGGGACAAGAATGAATCAGCCCCAGCATTTT
NA	TRBV2	NA	TRBJ2-3	CASSDGVGEITDTQYF	TGTGCCAGCAGTGATGGGGTGGGAGAGATCACAGATACGCAGTATTTT